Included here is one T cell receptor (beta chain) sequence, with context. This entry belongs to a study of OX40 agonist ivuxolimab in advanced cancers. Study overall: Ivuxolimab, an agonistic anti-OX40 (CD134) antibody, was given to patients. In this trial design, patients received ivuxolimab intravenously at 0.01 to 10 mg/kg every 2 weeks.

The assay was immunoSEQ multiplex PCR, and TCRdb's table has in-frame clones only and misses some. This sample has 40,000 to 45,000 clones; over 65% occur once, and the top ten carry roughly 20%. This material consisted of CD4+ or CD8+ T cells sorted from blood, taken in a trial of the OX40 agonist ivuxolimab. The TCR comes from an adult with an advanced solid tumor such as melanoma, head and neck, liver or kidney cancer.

CDR3 in DNA: TGTGCCAGCAGCCCAACTTCGGGAGCCCGTCGGTATTTT. It is translated as CASSPTSGARRYF. The genes are TRBV5-4 and TRBJ2-3; TRBD2 might be the D (6 bases). Germline lookup yields CDR1 SGHNT and CDR2 YYREEE (reference sequence). Trimming pared 4 bases from V and 14 bases from J, leaving 20 bases between. The length of the CDR3 is 13 residues.